This T cell receptor beta chain was captured by sequencing in a study of blood T cell repertoires in COVID-19. This clone was seen only a few times. This CDR3 is 16 amino acids long. The V and J ends lost 2 bases and 3 bases respectively, with 11 bases between them. Using immunoSEQ multiplex PCR, the repertoire was profiled, and TCRdb retains in-frame clones only, with some absent. In the table there are under 300,000 clones, around 91% of which are singletons. Seattle patients were enrolled while actively infected and followed longitudinally. Specimen: peripheral blood. The chain uses TRBV23-1 and TRBJ1-6, with D possibly TRBD1 on 5 matching bases. TRBV23-1 is treated as an ORF (open reading frame) with a function not yet certain. This sequence was found in a woman aged 55-70 years with COVID-19, enrolled during active disease. The CDR3 nucleotides read TGCGCCAGCAGTCAACAGGGCCCAAGCTATAATTCACCCCTCCACTTT. This codes for CASSQQGPSYNSPLHF.